This TCR beta chain was documented in a study of T cell repertoires in cytomegalovirus infection. On this clonotype: The antigen remains undetermined.

TCRdb recomputed calls from the reads with MiXCR, one row per CDR3 protein. The sample lists hundreds of thousands of distinct CDR3 sequences; around 31% were seen once. The germline V gene encodes CDR1 MNHEY and CDR2 SVGEGT. V was shortened by 4 bases and J by 9 bases, with 5 bases between the two germline ends. The CDR3 sequence is 10 residues long. Sequences were derived from cultured CD8+ T cells from PBMCs, sampled from culture after CMV antigen stimulation. The chain couples TRBV6-2 or TRBV6-3 to TRBJ2-3; no definite D call. The TCR was taken from a human donor in good health (CMV status not recorded). Some clones in this sample may be carry-over from other donors' samples. CDR3 amino acids: CASSLWTQYF. CDR3 DNA: TGTGCCAGCAGTTTATGGACGCAGTATTTT.